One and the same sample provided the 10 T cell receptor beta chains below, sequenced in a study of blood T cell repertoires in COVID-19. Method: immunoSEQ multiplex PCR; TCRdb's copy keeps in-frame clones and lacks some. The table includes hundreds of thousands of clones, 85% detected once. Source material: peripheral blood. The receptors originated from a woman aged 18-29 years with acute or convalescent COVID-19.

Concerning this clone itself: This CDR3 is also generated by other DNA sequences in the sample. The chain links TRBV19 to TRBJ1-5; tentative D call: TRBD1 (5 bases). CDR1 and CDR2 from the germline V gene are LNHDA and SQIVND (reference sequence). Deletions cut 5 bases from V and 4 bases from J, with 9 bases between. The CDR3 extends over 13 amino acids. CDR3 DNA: TGTGCCAGTAGTCGCGACAGAAATCAGCCCCAGCATTTT. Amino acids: CASSRDRNQPQHF.

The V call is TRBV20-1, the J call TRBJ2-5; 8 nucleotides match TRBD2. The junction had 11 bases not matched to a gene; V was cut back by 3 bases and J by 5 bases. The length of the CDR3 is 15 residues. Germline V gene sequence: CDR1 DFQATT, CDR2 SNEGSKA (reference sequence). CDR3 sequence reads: CSASSAGVSSETQYF. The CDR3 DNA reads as TGCAGTGCTAGTTCAGCGGGAGTTTCTTCGGAGACCCAGTACTTC.

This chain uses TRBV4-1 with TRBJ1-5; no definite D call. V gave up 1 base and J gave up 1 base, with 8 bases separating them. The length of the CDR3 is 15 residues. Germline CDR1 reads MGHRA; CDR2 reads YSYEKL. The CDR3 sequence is CASSQALRSNQPQHF. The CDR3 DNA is TGCGCCAGCAGCCAAGCCCTCCGGAGCAATCAGCCCCAGCATTTT.

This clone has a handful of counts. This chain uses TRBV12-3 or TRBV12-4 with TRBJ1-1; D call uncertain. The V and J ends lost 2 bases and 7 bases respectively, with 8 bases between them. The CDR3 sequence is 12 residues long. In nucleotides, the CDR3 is TGTGCCAGCAGTTTACGGGGAGTTGAAGCTTTCTTT. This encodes CASSLRGVEAFF.

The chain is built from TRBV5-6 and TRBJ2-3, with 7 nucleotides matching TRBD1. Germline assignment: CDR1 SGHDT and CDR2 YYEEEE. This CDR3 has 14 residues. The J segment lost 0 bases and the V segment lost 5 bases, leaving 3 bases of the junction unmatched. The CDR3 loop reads CASSWDRSTDTQYF. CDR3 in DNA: TGTGCCAGCAGTTGGGACAGAAGCACAGATACGCAGTATTTT.

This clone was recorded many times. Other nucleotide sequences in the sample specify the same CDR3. The CDR3 DNA is TGTGCCACTGAAACAGGCTCTTCCTACAATGAGCAGTTCTTC. It specifies CATETGSSYNEQFF. V usage is TRBV6-5 and J usage is TRBJ2-1; TRBD1 is a possible D gene (5 bases). The V end was cut by 10 bases, the J end by 1 base, with 14 bases between. Germline V gene sequence: CDR1 MNHEY, CDR2 SVGAGI. The CDR3 is made up of 14 amino acids.

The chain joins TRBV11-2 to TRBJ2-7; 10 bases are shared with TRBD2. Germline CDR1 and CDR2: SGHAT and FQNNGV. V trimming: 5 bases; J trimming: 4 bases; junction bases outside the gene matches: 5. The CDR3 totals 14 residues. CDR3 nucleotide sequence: TGTGCCAGCAGCCGTACTAGCGGGGAGTACGAGCAGTACTTC. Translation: CASSRTSGEYEQYF.

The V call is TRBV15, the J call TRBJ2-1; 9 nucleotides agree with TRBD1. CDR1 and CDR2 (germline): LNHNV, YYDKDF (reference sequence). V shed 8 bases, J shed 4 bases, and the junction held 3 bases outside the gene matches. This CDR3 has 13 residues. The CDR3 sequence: CATRDREYNEQFF. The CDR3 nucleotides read TGTGCCACCCGGGACAGGGAGTACAATGAGCAGTTCTTC.

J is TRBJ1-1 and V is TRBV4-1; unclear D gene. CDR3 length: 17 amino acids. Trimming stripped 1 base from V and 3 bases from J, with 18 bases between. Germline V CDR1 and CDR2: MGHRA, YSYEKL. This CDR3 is CASSQVLIAGLDTEAFF. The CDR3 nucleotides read TGCGCCAGCAGCCAAGTACTCATAGCGGGGTTAGACACTGAAGCTTTCTTT.

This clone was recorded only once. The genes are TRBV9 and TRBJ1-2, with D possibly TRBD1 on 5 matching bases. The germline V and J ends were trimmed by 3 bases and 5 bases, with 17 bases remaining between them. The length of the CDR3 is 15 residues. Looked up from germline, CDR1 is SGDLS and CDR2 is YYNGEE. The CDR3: CASSAQAGGGYGYTF. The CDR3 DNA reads TGTGCCAGCAGCGCCCAAGCGGGGGGGGGATATGGCTACACCTTC.